This T cell receptor (beta chain) was profiled in a study of T cell responses to AZD1222 COVID-19 vaccine. Study summary: Analyses pooled second doses at about 4 or about 12 weeks.

As to this clone: Antigen: not known.

The study's findings and limits: The study found vaccine-associated CD4 TCRs spanning spike, dominant at 160-218 and 743-854. Compared with day 0, the breadth and depth of the Spike-specific TCR repertoire rose significantly after two doses of AZD1222.

TCRdb's table, derived via immunoSEQ multiplex PCR, lists solely in-frame clones and lacks some. The data show about 67,000 clones, about 85% seen once. Germline V gene data show CDR1 as SGHDN and CDR2 as FVKESK. The CDR3 is 13 amino acids. With 0 bases removed from V and 3 bases from J, the gap between germline ends came to 5 bases. Sample: peripheral blood, taken on day 0 of AZD1222 vaccination. The V and J genes are TRBV14 and TRBJ1-1; no definite D call. The receptor comes from an adult in good health. In DNA, the CDR3 is TGTGCCAGCAGCCAAGAGGGTGACACTGAAGCTTTCTTT. Amino acids: CASSQEGDTEAFF.